Shown below are 9 T cell receptor beta chains from a single sample sequenced in a study of blood T cell repertoires in COVID-19. Clones were sequenced by immunoSEQ multiplex PCR, and TCRdb holds only the in-frame ones, with some missing. This sample has about 350,000 clones, with roughly nine tenths found just once. The sequenced material came from peripheral blood. The receptors originated from a woman in her sixties with COVID-19, enrolled during active disease.

The chain uses TRBV9 and TRBJ1-2; D may be TRBD1 (5 bases). This CDR3 has 14 amino acids. Trimming pared 2 bases from V and 4 bases from J, leaving 12 bases between. CDR1 SGDLS and CDR2 YYNGEE come from the germline V gene. The CDR3: CASSVTRDPYGYTF. The CDR3, as DNA: TGTGCCAGCAGCGTGACCAGGGATCCCTATGGCTACACCTTC.

A word on this clone: No DNA is shown, since the ends of the CDR3 on it are uncertain; the CDR3 is the one TCRdb lists. V usage is TRBV4-1 and J usage is TRBJ1-2; TRBD1, as called in the table, went unchecked against the DNA. The CDR3 has 16 amino acids, counting both end residues. Germline assignment: CDR1 MGHRA and CDR2 YSYEKL. The CDR3 protein is CASSSGQGSSNYGYTF.

V and J are TRBV5-1 and TRBJ1-6, with D tentatively TRBD1 (5 bases). Trimming took off 3 bases at V and 5 bases at J, with 12 bases between the two ends. The CDR3 consists of 15 residues. CDR1 is SGHRS, CDR2 YFSETQ, per germline. As DNA, the CDR3 is TGCGCCAGCAGCTCCGGATCGGGGGATAATTCACCCCTCCACTTT. This translates into CASSSGSGDNSPLHF.

The chain employs TRBV5-1 and TRBJ2-1; the match to TRBD2 covers 12 bases. The CDR3 covers 15 residues. The junction had 0 bases not matched to a gene; V was cut back by 0 bases and J by 5 bases. In germline, CDR1 is SGHRS, CDR2 YFSETQ. The CDR3 bases are TGCGCCAGCAGCTTGGGACTAGCGGGAGACAATGAGCAGTTCTTC. Its translation: CASSLGLAGDNEQFF.

The chain recombines TRBV7-2 with TRBJ1-1, with a weak D call TRBD1 (5 bases). Trimming removed 3 bases from V and 4 bases from J, with 18 bases in between. This CDR3 has 16 residues. CDR1 and CDR2 (germline): SGHTA, FQGNSA. In DNA, the CDR3 is TGTGCCAGCAGCTTGGATTCTCAGGGTGCTTTCACTGAAGCTTTCTTT. It yields the protein CASSLDSQGAFTEAFF.

This clone was detected only once. The V gene is TRBV4-1, the J gene TRBJ1-2, with TRBD1 matching 7 bases. Per the germline V gene, CDR1 is MGHRA and CDR2 is YSYEKL. The CDR3 is 15 amino acids. V gave up 3 bases and J gave up 0 bases; unmatched junction bases: 4. The DNA of the CDR3 is TGCGCCAGCAGCCATTTGACAGGGCCTAACTATGGCTACACCTTC. Translated, it gives CASSHLTGPNYGYTF.

This chain uses TRBV7-2 with TRBJ1-5; TRBD1 agrees at 11 bases. This CDR3 is built from 16 residues. CDR1 is SGHTA and CDR2 is FQGNSA in the germline V gene. V trimming: 2 bases; J trimming: 4 bases; junction bases outside the gene matches: 4. The DNA for the CDR3 is TGTGCCAGCAGCTTACAAGGGACAGGGGGGAATCAGCCCCAGCATTTT. As protein: CASSLQGTGGNQPQHF.

J is TRBJ2-1 and V is TRBV11-3, with 7 bases identical to TRBD1. The junction had 4 bases not matched to a gene; V was cut back by 3 bases and J by 5 bases. Per the germline V gene, CDR1 is SGHNT and CDR2 is YENEEA. The CDR3 spans 14 residues. For the CDR3, the DNA is TGTGCCAGCAGCTTCAAGGGGGCCCACAATGAGCAGTTCTTC. Protein sequence: CASSFKGAHNEQFF.

This chain uses TRBV6-5 with TRBJ2-1; 12 bases are a match to TRBD2. The germline gives CDR1 MNHEY, CDR2 SVGAGI. The ends lost 6 bases at V and 4 bases at J; junction bases unmatched: 4. The CDR3 has 15 amino acids. In DNA, the CDR3 is TGTGCCAGCAGCCTCCTAGCGGGGGGGTACAATGAGCAGTTCTTC. Protein: CASSLLAGGYNEQFF.